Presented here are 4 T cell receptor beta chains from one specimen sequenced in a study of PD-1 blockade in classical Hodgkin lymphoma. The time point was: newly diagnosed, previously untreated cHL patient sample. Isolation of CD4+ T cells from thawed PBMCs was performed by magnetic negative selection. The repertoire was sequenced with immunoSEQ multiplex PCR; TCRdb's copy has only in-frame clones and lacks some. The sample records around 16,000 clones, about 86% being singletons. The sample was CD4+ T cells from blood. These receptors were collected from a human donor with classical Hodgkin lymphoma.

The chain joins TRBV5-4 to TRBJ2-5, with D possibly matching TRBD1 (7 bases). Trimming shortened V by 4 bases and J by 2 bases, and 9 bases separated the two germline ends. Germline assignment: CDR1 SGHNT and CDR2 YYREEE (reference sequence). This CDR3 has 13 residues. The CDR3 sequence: CASSAGQQETQYF. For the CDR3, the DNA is TGTGCCAGCAGCGCGGGACAGCAAGAGACCCAGTACTTC.

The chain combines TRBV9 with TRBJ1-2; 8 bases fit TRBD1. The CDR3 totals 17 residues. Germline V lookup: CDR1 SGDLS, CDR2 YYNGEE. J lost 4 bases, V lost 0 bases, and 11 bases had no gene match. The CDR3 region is CASSVAGGGGLGYGYTF. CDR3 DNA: TGTGCCAGCAGCGTAGCAGGGGGCGGAGGTTTGGGCTATGGCTACACCTTC. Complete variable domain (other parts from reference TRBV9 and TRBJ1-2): DSGVTQTPKHLITATGQRVTLRCSPRSGDLSVYWYQQSLDQGLQFLIQYYNGEERAKGNILERFSAQQFPDLHSELNLSSLELGDSALYFCASSVAGGGGLGYGYTFGSGTRLTVV.

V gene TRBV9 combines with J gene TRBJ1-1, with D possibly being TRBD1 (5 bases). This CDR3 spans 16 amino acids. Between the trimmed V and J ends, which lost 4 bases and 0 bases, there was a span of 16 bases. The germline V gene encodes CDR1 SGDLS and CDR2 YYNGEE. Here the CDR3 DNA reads TGTGCCAGCAGCCCATTCTCCGACAGAGTGAACACTGAAGCTTTCTTT. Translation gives CASSPFSDRVNTEAFF.

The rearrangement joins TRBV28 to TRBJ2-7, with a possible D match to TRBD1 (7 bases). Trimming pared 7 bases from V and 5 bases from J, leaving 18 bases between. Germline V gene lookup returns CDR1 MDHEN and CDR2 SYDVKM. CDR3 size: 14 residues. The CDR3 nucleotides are TGTGCCAGCACTCTGGCCGGAGGGGGCCACGAGCAGTACTTC. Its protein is CASTLAGGGHEQYF.